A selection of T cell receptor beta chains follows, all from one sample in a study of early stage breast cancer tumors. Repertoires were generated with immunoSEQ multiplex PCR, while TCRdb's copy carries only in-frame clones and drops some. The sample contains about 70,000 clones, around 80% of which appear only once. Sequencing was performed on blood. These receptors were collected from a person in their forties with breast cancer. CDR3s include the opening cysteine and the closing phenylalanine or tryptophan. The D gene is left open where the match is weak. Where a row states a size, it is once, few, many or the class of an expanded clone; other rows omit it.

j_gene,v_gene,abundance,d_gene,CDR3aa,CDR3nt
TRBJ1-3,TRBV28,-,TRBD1,CASSSGQRNTIYF,TGTGCCAGCAGTTCGGGACAGCGAAACACCATATATTTT
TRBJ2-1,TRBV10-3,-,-,CAISDLSGGSYNEQFF,TGTGCCATCAGTGATTTGTCCGGGGGCTCCTACAATGAGCAGTTCTTC
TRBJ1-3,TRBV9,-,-,CASSGAGNTIYF,TGTGCCAGCAGCGGAGCCGGAAACACCATATATTTT
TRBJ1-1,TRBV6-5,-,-,CASGRGRGNTEAFF,TGTGCCAGCGGGAGGGGCAGAGGAAACACTGAAGCTTTCTTT
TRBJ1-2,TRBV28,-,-,CASRQGPRNYGYTF,TGTGCCAGCCGCCAGGGACCGCGGAATTATGGCTACACCTTC
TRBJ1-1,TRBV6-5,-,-,CASSYEQGQAFF,TGTGCCAGCAGTTACGAGCAGGGGCAAGCTTTCTTT
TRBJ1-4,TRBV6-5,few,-,CASSYSWGGEKLFF,TGTGCCAGCAGTTACTCGTGGGGAGGGGAAAAACTGTTTTTT
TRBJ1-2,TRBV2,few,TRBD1,CASSTTGGFNYGYTF,TGTGCCAGCAGTACGACAGGGGGCTTCAACTATGGCTACACCTTC
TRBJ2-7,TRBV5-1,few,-,CASSVTDTYEQYF,TGCGCCAGCAGCGTGACGGACACCTACGAGCAGTACTTC
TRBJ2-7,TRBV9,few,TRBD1,CASSIGQGEGEQYF,TGTGCCAGCAGCATAGGACAGGGGGAGGGCGAGCAGTACTTC
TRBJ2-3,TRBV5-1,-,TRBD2,CASSTGLAGRGGDTQYF,TGCGCCAGCAGCACTGGACTAGCGGGACGAGGCGGAGATACGCAGTATTTT
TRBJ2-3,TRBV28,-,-,CASSLLREYKTDTQYF,TGTGCCAGCAGTTTACTTCGGGAGTATAAAACAGATACGCAGTATTTT
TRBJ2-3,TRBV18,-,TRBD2,CASSPPLAGEPDTQYF,TGTGCCAGCTCACCACCTCTAGCGGGAGAGCCAGATACGCAGTATTTT
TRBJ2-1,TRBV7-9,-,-,CASSLSDPYNEQFF,TGTGCCAGCAGCTTGTCTGATCCCTACAATGAGCAGTTCTTC
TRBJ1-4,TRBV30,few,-,CAWSLSNGGKLFF,TGTGCCTGGAGTTTAAGTAACGGTGGAAAACTGTTTTTT
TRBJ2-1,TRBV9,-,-,CASSESMGGQFF,TGTGCCAGCAGCGAAAGTATGGGTGGGCAGTTCTTC
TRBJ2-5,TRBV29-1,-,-,CAERRGQETQYF,TGCGCCGAGAGGCGGGGACAAGAGACCCAGTACTTC
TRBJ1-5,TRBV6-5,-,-,CASRPGPRDEPQHF,TGTGCCAGCAGACCGGGACCCAGGGACGAGCCCCAGCATTTT
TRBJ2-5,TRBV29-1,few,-,CSVENVNRETQYF,TGCAGCGTTGAGAATGTAAACCGCGAGACCCAGTACTTC
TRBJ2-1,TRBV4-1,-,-,CASSQGRISSYNEQFF,TGCGCCAGCAGCCAAGGACGTATTAGCTCCTACAATGAGCAGTTCTTC
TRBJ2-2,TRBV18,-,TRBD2,CASSYSGTSGTTGELFF,TGTGCCAGCTCATACTCCGGGACTAGCGGTACTACAGGGGAGCTGTTTTTT
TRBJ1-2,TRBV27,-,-,CASSLQRTGGYTF,TGTGCCAGCAGTTTGCAAAGGACGGGTGGCTACACCTTC
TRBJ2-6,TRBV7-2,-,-,CASSLGVSPGANVLTF,TGTGCCAGCAGCTTGGGGGTCTCCCCTGGGGCCAACGTCCTGACTTTC
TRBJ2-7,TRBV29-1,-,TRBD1,CSAEGQGKWQYF,TGCAGCGCCGAGGGACAGGGTAAATGGCAGTACTTC
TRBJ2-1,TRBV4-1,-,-,CASSQDGSTFLVF,TGCGCCAGCAGCCAAGATGGTTCGACCTTTCTGGTCTTC
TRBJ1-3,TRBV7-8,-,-,CASSWRGSGNTIYF,TGTGCCAGCAGCTGGAGGGGCTCTGGAAACACCATATATTTT
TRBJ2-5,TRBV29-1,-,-,CSGGIPGETQYF,TGCAGCGGCGGAATTCCGGGGGAGACCCAGTACTTC
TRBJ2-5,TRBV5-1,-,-,CASSPPGMQETQYF,TGCGCCAGCAGCCCGCCAGGGATGCAAGAGACCCAGTACTTC
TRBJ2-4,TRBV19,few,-,CASSRMGMGTKNIQYF,TGTGCCAGTAGTCGTATGGGGATGGGGACCAAAAACATTCAGTACTTC
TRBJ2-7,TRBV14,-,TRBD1,CASNQLGTGNYEQYF,TGTGCCAGCAACCAACTTGGGACAGGGAATTACGAGCAGTACTTC
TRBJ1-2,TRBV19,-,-,CAIGVAGPSYGYTF,TGTGCCATTGGGGTCGCAGGGCCCTCCTATGGCTACACCTTC